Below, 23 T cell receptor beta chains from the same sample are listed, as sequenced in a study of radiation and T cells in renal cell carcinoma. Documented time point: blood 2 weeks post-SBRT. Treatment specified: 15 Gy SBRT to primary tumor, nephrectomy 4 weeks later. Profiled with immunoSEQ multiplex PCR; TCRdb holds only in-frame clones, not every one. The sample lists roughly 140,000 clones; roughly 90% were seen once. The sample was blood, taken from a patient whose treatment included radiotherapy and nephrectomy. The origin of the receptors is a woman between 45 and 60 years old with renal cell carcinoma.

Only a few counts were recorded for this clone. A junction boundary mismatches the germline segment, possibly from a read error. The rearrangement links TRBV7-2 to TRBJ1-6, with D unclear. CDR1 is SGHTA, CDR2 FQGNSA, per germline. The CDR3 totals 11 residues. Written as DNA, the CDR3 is TGTGCCAGCAGCTTAGGGGTCTCCCTGGAGTTT. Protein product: CASSLGVSLEF.

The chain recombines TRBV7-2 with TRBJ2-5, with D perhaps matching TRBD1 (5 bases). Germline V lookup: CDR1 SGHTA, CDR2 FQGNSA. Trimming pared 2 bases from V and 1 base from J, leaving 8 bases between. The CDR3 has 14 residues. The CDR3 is CASSLLQGQETQYF. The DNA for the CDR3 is TGTGCCAGCAGCTTATTGCAGGGCCAAGAGACCCAGTACTTC.

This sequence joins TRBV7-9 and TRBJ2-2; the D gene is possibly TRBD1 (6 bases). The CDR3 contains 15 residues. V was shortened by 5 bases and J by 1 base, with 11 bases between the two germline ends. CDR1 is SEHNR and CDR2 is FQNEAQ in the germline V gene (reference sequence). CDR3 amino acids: CASSRLTGNTGELFF. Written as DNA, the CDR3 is TGTGCCAGCAGCCGATTGACAGGGAACACCGGGGAGCTGTTTTTT.

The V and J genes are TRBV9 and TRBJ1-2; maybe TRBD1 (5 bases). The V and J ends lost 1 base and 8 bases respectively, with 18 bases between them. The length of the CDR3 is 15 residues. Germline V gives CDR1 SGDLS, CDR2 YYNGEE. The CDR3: CASSVLTDGRKGYTF. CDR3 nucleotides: TGTGCCAGCAGCGTATTGACAGATGGGAGAAAAGGCTACACCTTC.

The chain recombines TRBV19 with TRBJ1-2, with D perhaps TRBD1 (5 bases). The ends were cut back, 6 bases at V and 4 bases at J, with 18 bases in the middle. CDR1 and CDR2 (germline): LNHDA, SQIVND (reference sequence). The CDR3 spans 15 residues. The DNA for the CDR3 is TGTGCCAGTAGCATCGGTAGGGGCCTGGCCTATGGCTACACCTTC. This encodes CASSIGRGLAYGYTF.

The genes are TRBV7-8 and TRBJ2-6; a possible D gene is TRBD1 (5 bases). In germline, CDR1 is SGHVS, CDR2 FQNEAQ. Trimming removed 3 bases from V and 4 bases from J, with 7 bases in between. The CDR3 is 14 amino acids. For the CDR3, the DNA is TGTGCCAGCAGCTTCAGGGTAGGGGCCAACGTCCTGACTTTC. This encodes CASSFRVGANVLTF.

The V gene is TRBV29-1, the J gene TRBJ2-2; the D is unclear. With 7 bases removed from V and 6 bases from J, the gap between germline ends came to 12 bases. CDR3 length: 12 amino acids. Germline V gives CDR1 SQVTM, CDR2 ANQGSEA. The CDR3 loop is CSAAWVAGELFF. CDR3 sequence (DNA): TGCAGCGCTGCTTGGGTGGCCGGGGAGCTGTTTTTT.

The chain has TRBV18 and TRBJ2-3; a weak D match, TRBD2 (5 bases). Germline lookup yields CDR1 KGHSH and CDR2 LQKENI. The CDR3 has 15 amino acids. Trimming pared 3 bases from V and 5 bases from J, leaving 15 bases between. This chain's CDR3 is CASSPAGSVGDTQYF. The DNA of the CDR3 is TGTGCCAGCTCACCGGCGGGCTCAGTGGGAGATACGCAGTATTTT.

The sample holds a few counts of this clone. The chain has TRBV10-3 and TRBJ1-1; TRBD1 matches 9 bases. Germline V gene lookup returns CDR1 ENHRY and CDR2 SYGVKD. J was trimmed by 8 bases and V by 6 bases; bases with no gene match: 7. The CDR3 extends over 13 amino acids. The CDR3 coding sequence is TGTGCCATCAGCCCTACAGGGGGCATGGAAGCTTTCTTT. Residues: CAISPTGGMEAFF.

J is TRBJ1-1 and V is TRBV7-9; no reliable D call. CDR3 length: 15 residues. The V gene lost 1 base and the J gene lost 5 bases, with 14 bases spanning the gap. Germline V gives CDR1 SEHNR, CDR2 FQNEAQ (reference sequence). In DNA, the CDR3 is TGTGCCAGCAGCTTAGTAAGTGGGAGCAGGACTGAAGCTTTCTTT. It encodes CASSLVSGSRTEAFF.

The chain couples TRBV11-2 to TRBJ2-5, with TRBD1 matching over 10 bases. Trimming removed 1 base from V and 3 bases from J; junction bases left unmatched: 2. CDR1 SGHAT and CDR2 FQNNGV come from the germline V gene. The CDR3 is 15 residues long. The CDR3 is CASSLAGTGEETQYF. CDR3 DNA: TGTGCCAGCAGCTTAGCCGGGACAGGGGAAGAGACCCAGTACTTC.

The CDR3, as DNA: TGTGCCAGCTCACAGGGGGGAGACAGTTCCTATGGCTACACCTTC. It specifies CASSQGGDSSYGYTF. V is TRBV18 and J is TRBJ1-2, with D possibly matching TRBD1 (6 bases). V was clipped by 4 bases and J by 4 bases, with 16 bases between them. Germline loops: CDR1 KGHSH, CDR2 LQKENI. This CDR3 has 15 residues.

CDR3 in DNA: TGTGCCAGCAGCTCAAGAGGGACAGGAGACAACACTGAAGCTTTCTTT. Translating it yields CASSSRGTGDNTEAFF. The genes are TRBV7-9 and TRBJ1-1; 8 bases align to TRBD1. V gave up 4 bases and J gave up 2 bases; unmatched junction bases: 9. From germline, CDR1 is SEHNR and CDR2 FQNEAQ (reference sequence). The CDR3 totals 16 residues.

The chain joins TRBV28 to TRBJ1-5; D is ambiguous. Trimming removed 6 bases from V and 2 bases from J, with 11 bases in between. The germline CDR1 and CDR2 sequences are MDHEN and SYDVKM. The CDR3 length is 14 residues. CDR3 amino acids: CASSPSLGNQPQHF. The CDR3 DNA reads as TGTGCCAGCAGCCCCAGCCTTGGCAATCAGCCCCAGCATTTT.

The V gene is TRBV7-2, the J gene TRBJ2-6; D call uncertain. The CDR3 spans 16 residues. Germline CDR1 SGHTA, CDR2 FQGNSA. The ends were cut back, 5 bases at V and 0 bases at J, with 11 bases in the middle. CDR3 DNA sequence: TGTGCCAGCAGCCTCCGTCTTGACTCTGGGGCCAACGTCCTGACTTTC. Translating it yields CASSLRLDSGANVLTF.

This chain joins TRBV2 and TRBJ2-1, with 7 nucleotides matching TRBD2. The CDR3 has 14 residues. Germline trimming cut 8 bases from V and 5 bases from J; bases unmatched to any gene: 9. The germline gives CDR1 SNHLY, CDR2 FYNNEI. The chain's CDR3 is CASLDQRGNNEQFF. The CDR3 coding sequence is TGTGCCAGCCTCGACCAGCGGGGAAACAATGAGCAGTTCTTC.

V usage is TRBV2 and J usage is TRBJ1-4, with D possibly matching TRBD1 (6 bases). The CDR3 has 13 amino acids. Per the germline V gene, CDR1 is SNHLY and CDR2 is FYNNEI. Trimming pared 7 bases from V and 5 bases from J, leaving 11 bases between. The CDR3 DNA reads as TGTGCCAGCACTGGACAGCTAAATGAAAAACTGTTTTTT. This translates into CASTGQLNEKLFF.

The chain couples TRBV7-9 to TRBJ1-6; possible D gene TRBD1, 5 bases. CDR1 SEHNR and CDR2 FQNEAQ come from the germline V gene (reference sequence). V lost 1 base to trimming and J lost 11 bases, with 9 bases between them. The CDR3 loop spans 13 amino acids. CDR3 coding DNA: TGTGCCAGCAGCTTAGATGGGGGTCCACCCCTCCACTTT. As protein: CASSLDGGPPLHF.

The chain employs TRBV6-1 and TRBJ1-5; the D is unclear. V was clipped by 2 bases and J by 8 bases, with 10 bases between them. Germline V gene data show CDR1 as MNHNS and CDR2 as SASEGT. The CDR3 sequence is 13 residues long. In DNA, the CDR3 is TGTGCCAGCAGTGAAAATAGAGTGGAGCCCCAGCATTTT. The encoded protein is CASSENRVEPQHF.

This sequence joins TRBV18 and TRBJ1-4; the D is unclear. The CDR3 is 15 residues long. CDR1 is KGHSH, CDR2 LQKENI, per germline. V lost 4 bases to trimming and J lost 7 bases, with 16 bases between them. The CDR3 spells CASSQTARATEKLFF. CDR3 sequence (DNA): TGTGCCAGCTCACAAACAGCACGGGCGACTGAAAAACTGTTTTTT. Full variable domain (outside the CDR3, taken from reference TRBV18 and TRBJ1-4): NAGVMQNPRHLVRRRGQEARLRCSPMKGHSHVYWYRQLPEEGLKFMVYLQKENIIDESGMPKERFSAEFPKEGPSILRIQQVVRGDSAAYFCASSQTARATEKLFFGSGTQLSVL.

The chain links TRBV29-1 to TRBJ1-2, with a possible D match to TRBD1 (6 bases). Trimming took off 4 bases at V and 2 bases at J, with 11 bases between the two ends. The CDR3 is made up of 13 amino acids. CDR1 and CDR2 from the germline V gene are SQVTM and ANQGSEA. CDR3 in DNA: TGCAGCGTTGGCGCGGGGACAAACTATGGCTACACCTTC. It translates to CSVGAGTNYGYTF.

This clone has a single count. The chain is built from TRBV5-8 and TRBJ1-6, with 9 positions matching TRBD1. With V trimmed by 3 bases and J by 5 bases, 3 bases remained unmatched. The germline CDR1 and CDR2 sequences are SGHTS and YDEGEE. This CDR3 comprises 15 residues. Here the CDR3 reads CASSSGTGNNSPLHF. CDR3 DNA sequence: TGTGCCAGCAGCTCGGGGACAGGGAATAATTCACCCCTCCACTTT. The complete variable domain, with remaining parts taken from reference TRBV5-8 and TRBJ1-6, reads EAGVTQSPTHLIKTRGQQATLRCSPISGHTSVYWYQQALGLGLQFLLWYDEGEERNRGNFPPRFSGRQFPNYSSELNVNALELEDSALYLCASSSGTGNNSPLHFGNGTRLTVT.

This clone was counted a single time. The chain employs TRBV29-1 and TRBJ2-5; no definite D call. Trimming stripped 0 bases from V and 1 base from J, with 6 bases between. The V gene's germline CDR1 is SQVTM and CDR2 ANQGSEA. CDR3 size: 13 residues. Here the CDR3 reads CSVEDPGQETQYF. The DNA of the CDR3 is TGCAGCGTTGAAGATCCGGGCCAAGAGACCCAGTACTTC.